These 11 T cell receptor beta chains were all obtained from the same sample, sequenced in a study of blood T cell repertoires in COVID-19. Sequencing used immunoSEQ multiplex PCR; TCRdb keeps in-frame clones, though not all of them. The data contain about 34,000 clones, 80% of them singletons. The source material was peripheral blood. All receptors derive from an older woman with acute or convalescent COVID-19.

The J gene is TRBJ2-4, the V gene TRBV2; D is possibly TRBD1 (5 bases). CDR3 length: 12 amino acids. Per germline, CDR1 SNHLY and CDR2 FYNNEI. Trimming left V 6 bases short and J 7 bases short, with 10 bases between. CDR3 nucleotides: TGTGCCAGCAGCGGGTCAGGGAACATTCAGTACTTC. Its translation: CASSGSGNIQYF.

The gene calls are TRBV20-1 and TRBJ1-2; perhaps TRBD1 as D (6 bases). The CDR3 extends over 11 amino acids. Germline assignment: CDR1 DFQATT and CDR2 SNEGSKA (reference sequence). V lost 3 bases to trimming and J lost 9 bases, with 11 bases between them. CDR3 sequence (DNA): TGCAGTGCTAGCCGGGACACCCGCTACACCTTC. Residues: CSASRDTRYTF.

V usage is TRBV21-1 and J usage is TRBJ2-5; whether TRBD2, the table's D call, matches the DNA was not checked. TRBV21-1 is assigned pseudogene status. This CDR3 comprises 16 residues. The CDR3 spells CASSPKAGLVGETQYF. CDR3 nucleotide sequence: TGTGCCAGCAGCCCTAAGGCGGGACTAGTGGGAGAGACCCAGTACTTC.

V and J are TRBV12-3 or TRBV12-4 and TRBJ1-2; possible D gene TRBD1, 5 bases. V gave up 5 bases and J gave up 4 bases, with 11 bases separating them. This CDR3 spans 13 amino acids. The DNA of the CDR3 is TGTGCCAGCAGTACCAGGACAATCTATGGCTACACCTTC. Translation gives CASSTRTIYGYTF.

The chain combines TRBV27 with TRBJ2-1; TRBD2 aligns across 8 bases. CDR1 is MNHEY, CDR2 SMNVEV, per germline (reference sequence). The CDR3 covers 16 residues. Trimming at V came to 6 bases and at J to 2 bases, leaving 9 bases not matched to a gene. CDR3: CASSPSSGSTYNEQFF. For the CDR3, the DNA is TGTGCCAGCAGCCCTTCTAGCGGGTCCACCTACAATGAGCAGTTCTTC.

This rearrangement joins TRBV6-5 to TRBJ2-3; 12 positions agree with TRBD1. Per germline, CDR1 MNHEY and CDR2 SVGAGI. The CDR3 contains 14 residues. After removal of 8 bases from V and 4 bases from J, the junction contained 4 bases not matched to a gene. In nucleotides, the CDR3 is TGTGCCAGCCAGGGGGACAGGGGGCCAGATACGCAGTATTTT. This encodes CASQGDRGPDTQYF.

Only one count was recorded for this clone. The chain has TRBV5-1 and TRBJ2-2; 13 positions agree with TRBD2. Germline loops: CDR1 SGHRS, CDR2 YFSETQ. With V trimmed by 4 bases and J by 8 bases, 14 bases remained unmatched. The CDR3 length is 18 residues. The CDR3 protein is CASSKIGGLAGPTGELFF. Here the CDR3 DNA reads TGCGCCAGCAGCAAGATAGGGGGACTAGCGGGACCGACTGGGGAGCTGTTTTTT.

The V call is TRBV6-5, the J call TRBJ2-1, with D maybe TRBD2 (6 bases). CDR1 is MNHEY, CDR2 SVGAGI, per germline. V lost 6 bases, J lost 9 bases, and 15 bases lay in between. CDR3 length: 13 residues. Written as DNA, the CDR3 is TGTGCCAGCAGCGAGGTCGGGGGTGGTGAGCAGTTCTTC. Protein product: CASSEVGGGEQFF.

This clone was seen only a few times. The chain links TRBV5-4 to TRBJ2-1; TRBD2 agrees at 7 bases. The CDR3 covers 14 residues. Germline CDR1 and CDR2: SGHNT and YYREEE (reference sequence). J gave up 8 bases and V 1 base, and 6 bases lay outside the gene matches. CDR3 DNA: TGTGCCAGCAGCTTGACCGGGGGGAGGGATGAGCAGTTCTTC. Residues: CASSLTGGRDEQFF.

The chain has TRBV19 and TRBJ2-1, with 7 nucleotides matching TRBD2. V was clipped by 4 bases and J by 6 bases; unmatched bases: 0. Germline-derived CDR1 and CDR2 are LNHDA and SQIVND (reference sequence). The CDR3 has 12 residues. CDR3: CASSRTSNEQFF. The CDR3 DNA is TGTGCCAGTAGTAGGACTAGCAATGAGCAGTTCTTC.

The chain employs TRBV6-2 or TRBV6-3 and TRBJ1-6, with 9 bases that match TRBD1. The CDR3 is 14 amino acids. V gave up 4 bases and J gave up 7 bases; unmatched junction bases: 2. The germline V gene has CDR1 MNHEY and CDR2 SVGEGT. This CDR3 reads CASSSGTGNSPLHF. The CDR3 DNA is TGTGCCAGCAGTTCCGGGACAGGGAATTCACCCCTCCACTTT.